These T cell receptor beta chains were read from a single sample in a study of T cells after yellow fever vaccination. TCRdb re-called the 5' RACE reads with MiXCR, one entry per CDR3 protein. The table shows a few hundred thousand distinct CDR3 sequences, with 6.9% occurring only once. Here the sequenced sample was CD4+ T cells sorted from PBMCs, taken 15 days after the yellow fever booster vaccination. These receptors all stem from a man aged 30 to 45 who received the YFV17D yellow fever vaccine. Each CDR3 is given with its conserved first and last residue. The D gene is left open where the match is weak. A row's size may be missing; if present it is once, few, many or a size class.

d_gene: -; j_gene: TRBJ1-2; v_gene: TRBV6-1; abundance: few; CDR3nt: TGTGCCAGCAGTCCCCGACAGGACAATGGCTACACCTTC; CDR3aa: CASSPRQDNGYTF
d_gene: TRBD2; j_gene: TRBJ2-1; v_gene: TRBV18; abundance: many; CDR3nt: TGTGCCAGCTCACCAAGGCGGGAGAGGTTGGATGAGCAGTTCTTC; CDR3aa: CASSPRRERLDEQFF
d_gene: -; j_gene: TRBJ1-5; v_gene: TRBV5-1; abundance: -; CDR3nt: TGCGCCAGCAGCCCCGGGGGTGTTGATCAGCCCCAGCATTTT; CDR3aa: CASSPGGVDQPQHF
d_gene: TRBD1; j_gene: TRBJ2-1; v_gene: TRBV6-5; abundance: few; CDR3nt: TGTGCCAGCAGCCACAACAGGGGGTGGTTCTTC; CDR3aa: CASSHNRGWFF
d_gene: -; j_gene: TRBJ1-2; v_gene: TRBV10-3; abundance: many; CDR3nt: TGTGCCATCAGCCCGGACTCAAACTATGGCTACACCTTC; CDR3aa: CAISPDSNYGYTF
d_gene: -; j_gene: TRBJ2-7; v_gene: TRBV20-1; abundance: many; CDR3nt: TGCAGTGCTCACACCCCGGGCGGCCCCTTGTCAGAGCAGTACTTC; CDR3aa: CSAHTPGGPLSEQYF
d_gene: -; j_gene: TRBJ2-5; v_gene: TRBV5-1; abundance: -; CDR3nt: TGCGCCAGCAGCTTGAGAAAAGTCCAAGAGACCCAGTACTTC; CDR3aa: CASSLRKVQETQYF
d_gene: TRBD1; j_gene: TRBJ2-1; v_gene: TRBV4-3; abundance: few; CDR3nt: TGCGCCAGCAGCCAAGTCTCCGGGACAGGGAGGCAGTTCTTC; CDR3aa: CASSQVSGTGRQFF
d_gene: -; j_gene: TRBJ1-4; v_gene: TRBV7-2; abundance: -; CDR3nt: TGTGCCAGCAGCTTAAGGGGGAAGGGTGAAAAACTGTTTTTT; CDR3aa: CASSLRGKGEKLFF
d_gene: TRBD2; j_gene: TRBJ2-5; v_gene: TRBV19; abundance: -; CDR3nt: TGTGCCAGCACTTCTTCGGCAGGACTAGCGGAGACCCAGTACTTC; CDR3aa: CASTSSAGLAETQYF
d_gene: TRBD2; j_gene: TRBJ2-7; v_gene: TRBV7-2; abundance: -; CDR3nt: TGTGCCAGCAGCTCCATAGCGGGAGGGGCCTACGAGCAGTACTTC; CDR3aa: CASSSIAGGAYEQYF
d_gene: -; j_gene: TRBJ2-7; v_gene: TRBV27; abundance: many; CDR3nt: TGTGCCAGCATCCTCCTCTACGAGCAGTACTTC; CDR3aa: CASILLYEQYF
d_gene: TRBD1; j_gene: TRBJ1-2; v_gene: TRBV7-2; abundance: few; CDR3nt: TGTGCCAGCAGCCCCGACAGGGGAAGGTATGGCTACACCTTC; CDR3aa: CASSPDRGRYGYTF
d_gene: -; j_gene: TRBJ1-1; v_gene: TRBV18; abundance: -; CDR3nt: TGTGCCAGCTCACCAGGATTCGGGCTCAAGAACACTGAAGCTTTCTTT; CDR3aa: CASSPGFGLKNTEAFF
d_gene: -; j_gene: TRBJ1-2; v_gene: TRBV7-2; abundance: many; CDR3nt: TGTGCCAGCAGCTTACACCTGGCAGGGTTGGATGGCTACACCTTC; CDR3aa: CASSLHLAGLDGYTF
d_gene: -; j_gene: TRBJ1-1; v_gene: TRBV3-1; abundance: -; CDR3nt: TGTGCCAGCAGCCAGGGATCTCTGAACACTGAAGCTTTCTTT; CDR3aa: CASSQGSLNTEAFF
d_gene: TRBD2; j_gene: TRBJ2-7; v_gene: TRBV27; abundance: few; CDR3nt: TGTGCCAGCAAACGACTAGCGAACTACGAGCAGTACTTC; CDR3aa: CASKRLANYEQYF
d_gene: -; j_gene: TRBJ1-6; v_gene: TRBV20-1; abundance: -; CDR3nt: TGCAGTGCTAGAGGCGGTTGGGGGAGCGACGCTAATTCACCCCTCCACTTT; CDR3aa: CSARGGWGSDANSPLHF
d_gene: TRBD1; j_gene: TRBJ2-2; v_gene: TRBV7-8; abundance: -; CDR3nt: TGTGCCAGCAGCTCTGACCCGGACAGGGGAGTCTCCACCGGGGAGCTGTTTTTT; CDR3aa: CASSSDPDRGVSTGELFF
d_gene: -; j_gene: TRBJ2-5; v_gene: TRBV20-1; abundance: -; CDR3nt: TGCAGTGCGTATAAAGAGACCCAGTACTTC; CDR3aa: CSAYKETQYF
d_gene: -; j_gene: TRBJ2-7; v_gene: TRBV2; abundance: few; CDR3nt: TGTGCCAGCAGGCGGGAAACCTATTACGAGCAGTACTTC; CDR3aa: CASRRETYYEQYF
d_gene: TRBD1; j_gene: TRBJ2-2; v_gene: TRBV5-6; abundance: few; CDR3nt: TGTGCCAGCAGTTATAGGGACAGAAAGACCGGGGAGCTGTTTTTT; CDR3aa: CASSYRDRKTGELFF
d_gene: TRBD2; j_gene: TRBJ2-1; v_gene: TRBV12-3/TRBV12-4; abundance: -; CDR3nt: TGTGCCAGCAGCCCAGGACTAGCGGGAGGGCCAAGAGAGCAGTTCTTC; CDR3aa: CASSPGLAGGPREQFF
d_gene: -; j_gene: TRBJ1-6; v_gene: TRBV7-8; abundance: -; CDR3nt: TGTGCCAGCAGCCGCAGATTGGAAGGCAGCTCCTATAATTCACCCCTCCACTTT; CDR3aa: CASSRRLEGSSYNSPLHF
d_gene: -; j_gene: TRBJ2-3; v_gene: TRBV10-3; abundance: -; CDR3nt: TGTGCCATCAGTGGGGCGTCTGGGCCCGGACACCTTAGTCTGGGTACGCAGTATTTT; CDR3aa: CAISGASGPGHLSLGTQYF
d_gene: -; j_gene: TRBJ1-1; v_gene: TRBV29-1; abundance: -; CDR3nt: TGCAGCCCAGTTGGGGGCGCGGGTGTGATGAACACTGAAGCTTTCTTT; CDR3aa: CSPVGGAGVMNTEAFF
d_gene: TRBD2; j_gene: TRBJ2-1; v_gene: TRBV7-2; abundance: many; CDR3nt: TGTGCCAGCAGCTTAGAGGGGACTAGCGGGAGTCGTGAGCAGTTCTTC; CDR3aa: CASSLEGTSGSREQFF
d_gene: -; j_gene: TRBJ1-1; v_gene: TRBV29-1; abundance: -; CDR3nt: TGCAGCGCCTGGGGTCCTGAAGCTTTCTTT; CDR3aa: CSAWGPEAFF
d_gene: -; j_gene: TRBJ2-7; v_gene: TRBV5-8; abundance: -; CDR3nt: TGTGCCAGCAGCTTGGTGGGACCCCCTGCGGGTGAGCAGTACTTC; CDR3aa: CASSLVGPPAGEQYF
d_gene: -; j_gene: TRBJ2-2; v_gene: TRBV4-3; abundance: -; CDR3nt: TGCGCCAGCAGCCGAAATATGGCCGGGGAGCTGTTTTTT; CDR3aa: CASSRNMAGELFF
d_gene: -; j_gene: TRBJ1-1; v_gene: TRBV20-1; abundance: few; CDR3nt: TGCAGTGCTGGGCGGGTTGACACTGAAGCTTTCTTT; CDR3aa: CSAGRVDTEAFF
d_gene: -; j_gene: TRBJ2-7; v_gene: TRBV10-3; abundance: many; CDR3nt: TGTGCCCTAAATTGGGCCTCCTACGAGCAGTACTTC; CDR3aa: CALNWASYEQYF
d_gene: -; j_gene: TRBJ2-1; v_gene: TRBV11-2; abundance: few; CDR3nt: TGTGCCAGCAGCCCCCGACAGTTCTCAAACCCTAATGAGCAGTTCTTC; CDR3aa: CASSPRQFSNPNEQFF
d_gene: -; j_gene: TRBJ2-3; v_gene: TRBV2; abundance: -; CDR3nt: TGTGCCAGCAGTGAAAAGACAGAGAGCGATACGCAGTATTTT; CDR3aa: CASSEKTESDTQYF
d_gene: TRBD2; j_gene: TRBJ2-3; v_gene: TRBV11-2; abundance: few; CDR3nt: TGTGCCAGCAGCTCTGCTGGTAGCGGGATCCCCGATACGCAGTATTTT; CDR3aa: CASSSAGSGIPDTQYF
d_gene: -; j_gene: TRBJ2-3; v_gene: TRBV20-1; abundance: many; CDR3nt: TGCAGTGCTCGCGGGCTATCGGAAGATACGCAGTATTTT; CDR3aa: CSARGLSEDTQYF
d_gene: -; j_gene: TRBJ2-7; v_gene: TRBV12-3/TRBV12-4; abundance: -; CDR3nt: TGTGCCAGCAGCCGAGCAGGTTACCCGAACGAGCAGTACTTC; CDR3aa: CASSRAGYPNEQYF
d_gene: -; j_gene: TRBJ1-1; v_gene: TRBV5-1; abundance: few; CDR3nt: TGCGCCAGCGGGGGGGACGGTGGGATGACTGAAGCTTTCTTT; CDR3aa: CASGGDGGMTEAFF
d_gene: TRBD1; j_gene: TRBJ2-7; v_gene: TRBV2; abundance: -; CDR3nt: TGTGCCAGCCAGGAGGACAGGGTCCACGAGCAGTACTTC; CDR3aa: CASQEDRVHEQYF
d_gene: TRBD2; j_gene: TRBJ2-2; v_gene: TRBV4-3; abundance: many; CDR3nt: TGCGCCAGCAGCAGCACTAGCGGGAGTGGGGGGGAGCTGTTTTTT; CDR3aa: CASSSTSGSGGELFF